Listed here are 2 T cell receptor beta chains from one sample, sequenced in a study of cytomegalovirus exposure and HLA in healthy donors (dated by TCRdb to about 2017). Library preparation used the immunoSEQ multiplex PCR assay. For the multiplex PCR, a mixture combining 60 forward primers for TCR Vbeta segments and 13 reverse primers for TCR Jbeta segments was used. TCRdb limited this immuneACCESS table to in-frame rearrangements with V and J called. A share of clones is missing; checked studies link under half to unresolved V genes, and the rest is unexplained. This sample gives around 160,000 clones in total; around three quarters of them show up just once. Jointly, the top ten make up approximately 2.1% of the sample. The source material was PBMCs. These receptors all come from a man in his forties or fifties in good health and CMV-seropositive.

This clone was detected a few times. V and J are TRBV13 and TRBJ1-3, with D perhaps matching TRBD1 (6 bases). The V and J ends lost 5 bases and 2 bases respectively, with 10 bases between them. From germline, CDR1 is PRHDT and CDR2 FYEKMQ (reference sequence). This CDR3 region has 14 residues. The CDR3 sequence: CASSLQGPGNTIYF. DNA for the CDR3: TGTGCCAGCAGCCTCCAGGGGCCTGGAAACACCATATATTTT.

This clone appeared once. CDR3 sequence (DNA): TGTGCCAGCAGCGTTAGCATAGATCAAGAGACCCAGTACTTC. It codes for CASSVSIDQETQYF. The chain couples TRBV9 to TRBJ2-5; unclear D gene. This CDR3 has 14 residues. Germline CDR1 SGDLS, CDR2 YYNGEE. Trimming took 2 bases from V and 2 from J, leaving 10 bases between them. The complete variable domain, with remaining parts taken from reference TRBV9 and TRBJ2-5, reads DSGVTQTPKHLITATGQRVTLRCSPRSGDLSVYWYQQSLDQGLQFLIQYYNGEERAKGNILERFSAQQFPDLHSELNLSSLELGDSALYFCASSVSIDQETQYFGPGTRLLVL.